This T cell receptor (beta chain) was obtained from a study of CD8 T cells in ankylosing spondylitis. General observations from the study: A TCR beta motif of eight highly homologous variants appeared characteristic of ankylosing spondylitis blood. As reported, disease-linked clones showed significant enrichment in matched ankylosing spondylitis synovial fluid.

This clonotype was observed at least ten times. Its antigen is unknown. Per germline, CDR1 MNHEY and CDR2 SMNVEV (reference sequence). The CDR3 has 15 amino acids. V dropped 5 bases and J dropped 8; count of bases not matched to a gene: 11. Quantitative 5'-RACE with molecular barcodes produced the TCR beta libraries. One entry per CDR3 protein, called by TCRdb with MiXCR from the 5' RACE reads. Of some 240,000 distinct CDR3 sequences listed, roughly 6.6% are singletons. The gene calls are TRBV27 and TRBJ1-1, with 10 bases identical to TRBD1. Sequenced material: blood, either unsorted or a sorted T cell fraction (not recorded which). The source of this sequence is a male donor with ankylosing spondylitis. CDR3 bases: TGTGCCAGCAGTCCGCTCATTGGACAGGGGGACGAAGCTTTCTTT. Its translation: CASSPLIGQGDEAFF.